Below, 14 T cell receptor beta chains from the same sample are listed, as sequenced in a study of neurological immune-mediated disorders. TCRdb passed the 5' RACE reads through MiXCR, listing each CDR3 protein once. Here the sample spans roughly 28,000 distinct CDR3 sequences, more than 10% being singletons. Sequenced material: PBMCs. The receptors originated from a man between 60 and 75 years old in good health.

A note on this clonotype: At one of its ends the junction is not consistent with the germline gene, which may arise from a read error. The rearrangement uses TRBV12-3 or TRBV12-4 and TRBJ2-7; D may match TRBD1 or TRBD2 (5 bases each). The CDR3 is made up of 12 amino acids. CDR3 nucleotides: TGTGCCGGCAGACCCCCAGGGAGCCGACAGTACTTC. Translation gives CAGRPPGSRQYF.

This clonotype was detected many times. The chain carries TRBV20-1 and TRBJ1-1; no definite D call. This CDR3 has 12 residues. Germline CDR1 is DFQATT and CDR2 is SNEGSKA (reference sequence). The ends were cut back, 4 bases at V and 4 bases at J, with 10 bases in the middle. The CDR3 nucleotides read TGCAGTGCTATGCCGGGGAGCACTGAAGCTTTCTTT. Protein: CSAMPGSTEAFF.

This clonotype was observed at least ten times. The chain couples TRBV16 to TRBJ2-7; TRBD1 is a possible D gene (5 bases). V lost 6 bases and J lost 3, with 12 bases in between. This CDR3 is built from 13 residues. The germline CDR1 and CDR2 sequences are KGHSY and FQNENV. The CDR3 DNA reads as TGTGCCAGCAGTCAGGGATATAGCTACGAGCAGTACTTC. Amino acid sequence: CASSQGYSYEQYF.

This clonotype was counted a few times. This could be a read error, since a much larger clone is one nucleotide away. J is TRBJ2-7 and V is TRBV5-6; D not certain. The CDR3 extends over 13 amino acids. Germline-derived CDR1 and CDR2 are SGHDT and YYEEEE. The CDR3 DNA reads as TGTGTCAGCAGCTTCGTAAATTCCTACGAGCAGTACTTC. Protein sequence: CVSSFVNSYEQYF. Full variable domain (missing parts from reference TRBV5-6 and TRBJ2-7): DAGVTQSPTHLIKTRGQQVTLRCSPKSGHDTVSWYQQALGQGPQFIFQYYEEEERQRGNFPDRFSGHQFPNYSSELNVNALLLGDSALYLCVSSFVNSYEQYFGPGTRLTVT.

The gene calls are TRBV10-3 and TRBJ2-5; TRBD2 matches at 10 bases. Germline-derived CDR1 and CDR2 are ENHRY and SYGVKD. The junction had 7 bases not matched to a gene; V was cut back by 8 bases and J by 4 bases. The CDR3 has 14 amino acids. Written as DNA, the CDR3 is TGTGCCATCTCCGGGACTAGCGATTCAGAGACCCAGTACTTC. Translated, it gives CAISGTSDSETQYF.

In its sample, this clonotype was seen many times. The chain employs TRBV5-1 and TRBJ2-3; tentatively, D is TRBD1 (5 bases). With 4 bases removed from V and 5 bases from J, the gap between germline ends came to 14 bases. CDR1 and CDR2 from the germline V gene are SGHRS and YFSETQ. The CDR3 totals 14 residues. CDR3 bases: TGCGCCAGCAGCGGCAGGGCTTTTCAAGATACGCAGTATTTT. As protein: CASSGRAFQDTQYF.

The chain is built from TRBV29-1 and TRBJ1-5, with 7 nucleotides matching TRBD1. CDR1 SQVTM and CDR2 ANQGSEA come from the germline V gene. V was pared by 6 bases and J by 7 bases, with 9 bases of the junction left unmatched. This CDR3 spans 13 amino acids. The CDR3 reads CSVQGSRGQPQHF. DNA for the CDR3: TGCAGCGTACAGGGGTCTAGGGGGCAGCCCCAGCATTTT.

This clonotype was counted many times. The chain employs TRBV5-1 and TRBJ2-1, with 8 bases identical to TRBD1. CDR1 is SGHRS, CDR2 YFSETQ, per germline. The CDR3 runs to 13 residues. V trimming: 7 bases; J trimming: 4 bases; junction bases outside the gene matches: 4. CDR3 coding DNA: TGCGCCAGCTCGACAGGGGATTACAATGAGCAGTTCTTC. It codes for CASSTGDYNEQFF.

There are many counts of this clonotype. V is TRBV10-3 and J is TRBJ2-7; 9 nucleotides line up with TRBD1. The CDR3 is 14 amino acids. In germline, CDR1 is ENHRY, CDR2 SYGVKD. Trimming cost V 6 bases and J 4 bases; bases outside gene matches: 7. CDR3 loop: CAIRGQGPPYEQYF. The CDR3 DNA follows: TGTGCCATCAGGGGACAGGGACCCCCATACGAGCAGTACTTC.

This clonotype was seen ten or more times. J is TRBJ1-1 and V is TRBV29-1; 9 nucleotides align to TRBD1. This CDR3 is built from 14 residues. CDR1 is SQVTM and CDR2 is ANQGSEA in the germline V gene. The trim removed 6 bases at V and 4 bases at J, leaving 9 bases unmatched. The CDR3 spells CSVRRTGVGTEAFF. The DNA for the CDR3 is TGCAGCGTACGCCGGACAGGGGTGGGCACTGAAGCTTTCTTT.

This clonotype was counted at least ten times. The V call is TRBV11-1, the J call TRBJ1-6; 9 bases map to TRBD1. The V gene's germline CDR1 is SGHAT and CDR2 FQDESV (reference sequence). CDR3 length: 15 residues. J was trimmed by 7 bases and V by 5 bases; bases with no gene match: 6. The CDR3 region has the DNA TGTGCCAGCAGCGGCCGGGACAGGGACAATTCACCCCTCCACTTT. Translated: CASSGRDRDNSPLHF.

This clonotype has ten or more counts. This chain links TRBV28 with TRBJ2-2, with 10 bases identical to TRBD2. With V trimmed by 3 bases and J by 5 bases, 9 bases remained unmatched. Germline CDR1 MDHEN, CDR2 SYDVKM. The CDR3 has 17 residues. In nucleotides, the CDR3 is TGTGCCAGCAGTTTGAGCGGGAGGGGCCTCAGGACCGGGGAGCTGTTTTTT. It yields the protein CASSLSGRGLRTGELFF.

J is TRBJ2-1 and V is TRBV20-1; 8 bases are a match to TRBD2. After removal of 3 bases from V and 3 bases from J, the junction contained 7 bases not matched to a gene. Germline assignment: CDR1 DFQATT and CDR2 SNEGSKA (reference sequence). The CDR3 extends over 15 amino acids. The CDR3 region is CSARPPGLDYNEQFF. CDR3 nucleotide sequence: TGCAGTGCTAGGCCCCCGGGACTAGACTACAATGAGCAGTTCTTC.

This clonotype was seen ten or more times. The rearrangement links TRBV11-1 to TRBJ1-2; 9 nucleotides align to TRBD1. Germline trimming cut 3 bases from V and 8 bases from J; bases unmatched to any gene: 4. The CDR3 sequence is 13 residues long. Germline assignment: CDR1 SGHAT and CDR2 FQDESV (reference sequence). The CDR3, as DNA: TGTGCCAGCAGCTTGGACAGGGGAGGCGGCTACACCTTC. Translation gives CASSLDRGGGYTF.